Each of the 22 T cell receptor beta chains below was sequenced from the same sample in a study of blood T cell repertoires in COVID-19. TCRdb keeps only in-frame clones here, not all; method: immunoSEQ multiplex PCR. The sample yields some 160,000 clones, more than 65% seen once. The sample comprised peripheral blood. These receptors all stem from a man between 65 and 80 years old with active or convalescent COVID-19.

The chain joins TRBV7-9 to TRBJ2-5; D might be TRBD2 (6 bases). The CDR3 loop spans 14 amino acids. Trimming removed 3 bases from V and 3 bases from J, with 11 bases in between. The germline CDR1 and CDR2 sequences are SEHNR and FQNEAQ (reference sequence). CDR3 residues: CASSFGRGEETQYF. CDR3 sequence (DNA): TGTGCCAGCAGCTTTGGGCGGGGAGAAGAGACCCAGTACTTC.

CDR3 bases: TGTGCCAGCAGTTACGGCGGGGGGGTCAACAATGAGCAGTTCTTC. Its protein is CASSYGGGVNNEQFF. The V gene is TRBV6-6, the J gene TRBJ2-1; 9 nucleotides align to TRBD2. Germline lookup yields CDR1 MNHNY and CDR2 SVGAGI (reference sequence). CDR3 length: 15 residues. The J segment lost 5 bases and the V segment lost 2 bases, leaving 4 bases of the junction unmatched.

CDR3 in DNA: TGTGCCAGCAGCCTACCAATGAACACTGAAGCTTTCTTT. Its protein product is CASSLPMNTEAFF. The chain combines TRBV7-6 with TRBJ1-1; D unresolved. Trimming removed 5 bases from V and 0 bases from J, with 7 bases in between. Germline lookup yields CDR1 SGHVS and CDR2 FNYEAQ. CDR3 length equals 13 residues.

The V call is TRBV27, the J call TRBJ2-3, with TRBD2 identical over 10 bases. V dropped 6 bases and J dropped 2; count of bases not matched to a gene: 2. CDR1 and CDR2 (germline): MNHEY, SMNVEV (reference sequence). The CDR3 contains 14 residues. CDR3 sequence reads: CASRTSGTTDTQYF. The CDR3 DNA sequence: TGTGCCAGCAGAACTAGCGGGACCACAGATACGCAGTATTTT.

The chain combines TRBV6-2 or TRBV6-3 with TRBJ2-3; 7 nucleotides align to TRBD1. The V gene's germline CDR1 is MNHEY and CDR2 SVGEGT. The junction had 6 bases not matched to a gene; V was cut back by 2 bases and J by 4 bases. This CDR3 comprises 15 residues. This CDR3 reads CASSYPHRGPDTQYF. CDR3 nucleotides: TGTGCCAGCAGTTACCCCCACAGGGGTCCAGATACGCAGTATTTT.

The chain has TRBV19 and TRBJ1-1, with D tentatively TRBD1 (5 bases). The CDR3 covers 15 residues. Per the germline V gene, CDR1 is LNHDA and CDR2 is SQIVND (reference sequence). Trimming cost V 5 bases and J 7 bases, with 20 bases left between them. CDR3 region: CASSPEGRGLSEAFF. The CDR3 DNA reads TGTGCCAGTAGTCCCGAGGGGAGGGGATTAAGTGAAGCTTTCTTT. The full variable domain, in which reference TRBV19 and TRBJ1-1 provide the parts outside the CDR3, is DGGITQSPKYLFRKEGQNVTLSCEQNLNHDAMYWYRQDPGQGLRLIYYSQIVNDFQKGDIAEGYSVSREKKESFPLTVTSAQKNPTAFYLCASSPEGRGLSEAFFGQGTRLTVV.

This clone was detected once. The V and J genes are TRBV28 and TRBJ2-1; no clear D. Germline V lookup: CDR1 MDHEN, CDR2 SYDVKM. The CDR3 consists of 12 residues. Trimming cost V 10 bases and J 2 bases, with 9 bases left between them. The CDR3 nucleotides read TGTGCCACCTACAGCCCCTACAATGAGCAGTTCTTC. Translating it yields CATYSPYNEQFF.

V gene TRBV7-9 combines with J gene TRBJ2-1, with D perhaps matching TRBD2 (5 bases). There are 15 residues in the CDR3. V was clipped by 3 bases and J by 4 bases, with 13 bases between them. In germline, CDR1 is SEHNR, CDR2 FQNEAQ (reference sequence). The CDR3 spells CASSFLARRYNEQFF. The CDR3 DNA sequence: TGTGCCAGCAGCTTTTTAGCGCGCCGATACAATGAGCAGTTCTTC.

In its sample, this clone was seen a few times. The chain carries TRBV5-1 and TRBJ2-2; a possible D gene is TRBD2 (5 bases). The CDR3 runs to 16 residues. V lost 0 bases, J lost 3 bases, and 12 bases lay in between. Germline CDR1 SGHRS, CDR2 YFSETQ. The CDR3, as DNA: TGCGCCAGCAGCTTGGCCGGGGTTACTGACACCGGGGAGCTGTTTTTT. This translates into CASSLAGVTDTGELFF.

The V gene is TRBV28, the J gene TRBJ1-4; TRBD1 matches at 7 bases. The junction had 5 bases not matched to a gene; V was cut back by 5 bases and J by 2 bases. This CDR3 has 15 residues. CDR1 and CDR2 from the germline V gene are MDHEN and SYDVKM. Here the CDR3 reads CASSPTGATNEKLFF. CDR3 nucleotide sequence: TGTGCCAGCAGTCCCACAGGGGCGACTAATGAAAAACTGTTTTTT.

The rearrangement joins TRBV7-2 to TRBJ1-1; the match to TRBD1 covers 10 bases. After removal of 1 base from V and 1 base from J, the junction contained 9 bases not matched to a gene. Germline V gene sequence: CDR1 SGHTA, CDR2 FQGNSA. This CDR3 contains 18 residues. DNA of the CDR3: TGTGCCAGCAGCTTAGTGGGGACAGGGGCCGACTCGAACACTGAAGCTTTCTTT. Protein product: CASSLVGTGADSNTEAFF.

The DNA for the CDR3 is TGTGCCAGCACGATAGGGACTGATCCCTACAATGAGCAGTTCTTC. Protein: CASTIGTDPYNEQFF. The rearrangement links TRBV2 to TRBJ2-1; maybe TRBD2 (6 bases). Trimming left V 7 bases short and J 2 bases short, with 15 bases between. There are 15 residues in the CDR3. Germline CDR1 SNHLY, CDR2 FYNNEI.

This clone was observed once. The CDR3 protein is CASSVVGQGDSPLHF. Written as DNA, the CDR3 is TGTGCCAGCAGCGTAGTGGGACAGGGGGACTCACCCCTCCACTTT. The chain has TRBV9 and TRBJ1-6; TRBD1 matches 11 bases. CDR3 size: 15 residues. Trimming cost V 0 bases and J 10 bases; bases outside gene matches: 3. The germline V gene has CDR1 SGDLS and CDR2 YYNGEE.

This clone was seen just once. The genes are TRBV27 and TRBJ2-7, with 7 nucleotides matching TRBD1. Trimming at V came to 6 bases and at J to 2 bases, leaving 10 bases not matched to a gene. The CDR3 is 15 amino acids. The germline CDR1 and CDR2 sequences are MNHEY and SMNVEV (reference sequence). The CDR3 coding sequence is TGTGCCAGCAGCTCTTGGGACAGACCTCCCTACGAGCAGTACTTC. Translation gives CASSSWDRPPYEQYF.

The chain uses TRBV9 and TRBJ1-3; 12 nucleotides line up with TRBD1. The CDR3 is 19 amino acids. The V and J ends lost 0 bases and 1 base, in that order; junction bases with no gene match: 8. Germline V lookup: CDR1 SGDLS, CDR2 YYNGEE. The CDR3 sequence: CASSVESGQGALSGNTIYF. The CDR3, as DNA: TGTGCCAGCAGCGTAGAATCGGGACAGGGGGCGCTTTCTGGAAACACCATATATTTT.

The chain is built from TRBV5-8 and TRBJ2-3, with D possibly matching TRBD2 (6 bases). Trimming took 4 bases from V and 1 from J, leaving 28 bases between them. Germline-derived CDR1 and CDR2 are SGHTS and YDEGEE. The CDR3 consists of 20 residues. CDR3 bases: TGTGCCAGCAGCCTACCCCCCTGGGCCAGCTCGAGACTAGGCACAGATACGCAGTATTTT. This gives the protein CASSLPPWASSRLGTDTQYF.

J is TRBJ2-3 and V is TRBV6-5, with D perhaps TRBD2 (6 bases). This CDR3 comprises 16 residues. The V end lost 9 bases, the J end lost 4 bases, and 23 bases lay between the germline ends. From germline, CDR1 is MNHEY and CDR2 SVGAGI. The CDR3 is CASSYRDLQAPDTQYF. CDR3 bases: TGTGCCAGTAGCTACCGGGACTTACAAGCCCCAGATACGCAGTATTTT.

This chain links TRBV3-1 (or the pseudogene TRBV3-2) with TRBJ1-6; D remains ambiguous. Germline values: CDR1 LGHDT, CDR2 YNNKEL (reference sequence). The CDR3 totals 17 residues. The ends were cut back, 2 bases at V and 8 bases at J, with 19 bases in the middle. CDR3 residues: CASSQPHRERVDSPLHF. CDR3 coding DNA: TGTGCCAGCAGCCAACCCCATCGGGAAAGGGTGGATTCACCCCTCCACTTT.

The rearrangement joins TRBV6-5 to TRBJ2-5; TRBD1 aligns across 12 bases. Germline V gives CDR1 MNHEY, CDR2 SVGAGI. Losses at the gene ends were 1 base for V and 5 bases for J; bases not matched to a gene: 5. The CDR3 contains 16 residues. The CDR3 protein is CASSYLGQGAGETQYF. CDR3 DNA sequence: TGTGCCAGCAGTTACTTGGGACAGGGGGCTGGGGAGACCCAGTACTTC.

Of note for this clone: The germline gene is not matched at one end of the junction; a read error may be the cause. This chain links TRBV29-1 with TRBJ1-1; D is perhaps TRBD1 (5 bases). In germline, CDR1 is SQVTM, CDR2 ANQGSEA. The CDR3 runs to 13 residues. Here the CDR3 DNA reads TGCAGCGTTGTCGAATCTGGGGGGAACCCTCCTCTCTTT. Its translation is CSVVESGGNPPLF.

This rearrangement joins TRBV9 to TRBJ1-1, with D uncertain. Germline V gene data show CDR1 as SGDLS and CDR2 as YYNGEE. Trimming took 4 bases from V and 3 from J, leaving 19 bases between them. The CDR3 covers 16 residues. As DNA, the CDR3 is TGTGCCAGCAGCTTGGGTCGAGGGTCTTTGGACACTGAAGCTTTCTTT. As protein: CASSLGRGSLDTEAFF. Filled out from reference TRBV9 and TRBJ1-1, the complete variable domain reads DSGVTQTPKHLITATGQRVTLRCSPRSGDLSVYWYQQSLDQGLQFLIQYYNGEERAKGNILERFSAQQFPDLHSELNLSSLELGDSALYFCASSLGRGSLDTEAFFGQGTRLTVV.

The CDR3 region is CASSPRRLQVISGNTIYF. DNA for the CDR3: TGTGCCAGCAGCCCTAGACGTTTACAGGTCATATCTGGAAACACCATATATTTT. The chain combines TRBV7-2 with TRBJ1-3; TRBD1 is a possible D gene (5 bases). CDR1 and CDR2 (germline): SGHTA, FQGNSA. V was pared by 5 bases and J by 1 base, with 21 bases between. The CDR3 covers 18 residues.